This T cell receptor (beta chain) was captured by sequencing in a study of regulatory T cells in long-lasting Graves disease. Study results and caveats: New patients shared 800 to 1,000 public clonotypes, fewer than the approximately 3,000 shared by persistent patients. TRBV28, TRBJ1-2 and TRBJ2-5 emerged as the favored segments in persistent disease.

As to time point: persistent/refractory GD, antithyroid drugs over 5 years with positive TRAb. The TCR library was made from RNA extracted from PBMCs. Arm-PCR of CDR3 regions and iRepertoire HTBI primers were the basis on which TCR beta libraries were built. TCRdb reanalysed the multiplex PCR reads using MiXCR and keeps one entry per CDR3 protein. This table holds about 470,000 distinct CDR3 sequences, under 25% found once. The CDR3 length is 16 residues. In germline, CDR1 is SGHRS, CDR2 YFSETQ. Trimming pared 2 bases from V and 0 bases from J, leaving 11 bases between. With respect to this clonotype: Its antigen is still unknown.

The chain employs TRBV5-1 and TRBJ1-4, with a weak D call TRBD1 (5 bases). This receptor was identified in a female donor with Graves disease. The starting material was peripheral blood mononuclear cells (PBMCs), obtained when the disease was refractory, from a patient treated with antithyroid drugs. As DNA, the CDR3 is TGCGCCAGCAGCTTTGGGGCAACTGCAACTAATGAAAAACTGTTTTTT. Its protein is CASSFGATATNEKLFF.